This passage covers 21 T cell receptor beta chains from one sample sequenced in a study of T cell responses to AZD1222 COVID-19 vaccine. Sequenced by immunoSEQ multiplex PCR; TCRdb stores in-frame clones only, minus some. The table shows 89,000 or so clones, with roughly 90% occurring only once. The sample here was peripheral blood, taken 28 days after the second AZD1222 dose. These receptors were obtained from an adult who received the AZD1222 COVID-19 vaccine.

The CDR3 loop is CASSPVQETQYF. The DNA for the CDR3 is TGTGCCAGCTCACCCGTTCAAGAGACCCAGTACTTC. The chain carries TRBV18 and TRBJ2-5; unclear D gene. CDR1 and CDR2 (germline): KGHSH, LQKENI. The CDR3 is 12 amino acids. Trimming left V 3 bases short and J 2 bases short, with 4 bases between. The full variable domain, with the rest looked up from reference TRBV18 and TRBJ2-5, is NAGVMQNPRHLVRRRGQEARLRCSPMKGHSHVYWYRQLPEEGLKFMVYLQKENIIDESGMPKERFSAEFPKEGPSILRIQQVVRGDSAAYFCASSPVQETQYFGPGTRLLVL.

This clone showed up just a few times. This chain joins TRBV18 and TRBJ1-1, with 7 bases aligning to TRBD1. The V gene end was trimmed by 3 bases and the J gene end by 5 bases; junction bases not matched to a gene: 9. CDR3 length: 15 residues. Germline-derived CDR1 and CDR2 are KGHSH and LQKENI. The CDR3 protein is CASSPPQTGRTEAFF. The CDR3 nucleotides are TGTGCCAGCTCACCCCCCCAGACAGGGAGGACTGAAGCTTTCTTT.

J is TRBJ1-1 and V is TRBV2; 7 bases match TRBD1. The V segment lost 8 bases and the J segment 4 bases; nucleotides outside the gene matches: 19. The V gene's germline CDR1 is SNHLY and CDR2 FYNNEI. This CDR3 is 17 amino acids long. CDR3 loop: CASFYRTGGTLRTEAFF. CDR3 sequence (DNA): TGTGCCAGCTTCTACCGGACAGGCGGCACCCTACGCACTGAAGCTTTCTTT.

The chain has TRBV5-6 and TRBJ2-2; 7 bases align to TRBD2. The CDR3 runs to 14 residues. V was pared by 4 bases and J by 6 bases, with 6 bases of the junction left unmatched. Germline CDR1 is SGHDT and CDR2 is YYEEEE. DNA for the CDR3: TGTGCCAGCAGCCGGACTAGAAATGCCGGGGAGCTGTTTTTT. Amino acids: CASSRTRNAGELFF.

V is TRBV5-5 and J is TRBJ2-4, with D possibly matching TRBD2 (6 bases). The CDR3 runs to 18 residues. From germline, CDR1 is SGHKS and CDR2 YYEKEE (reference sequence). The V end was cut by 1 base, the J end by 0 bases, with 17 bases between. CDR3 sequence reads: CASSLLGGRELAKNIQYF. The DNA of the CDR3 is TGTGCCAGCAGCTTGCTCGGGGGTCGGGAACTAGCCAAAAACATTCAGTACTTC.

The CDR3 sequence is CASSQGTGGSGNTIYF. CDR3 coding DNA: TGCGCCAGCAGCCAAGGGACAGGGGGCTCTGGAAACACCATATATTTT. V gene TRBV4-3 combines with J gene TRBJ1-3; 10 nucleotides align to TRBD1. Germline V gene data show CDR1 as LGHNA and CDR2 as YSLEER. J was trimmed by 0 bases and V by 1 base; bases with no gene match: 0. This CDR3 region has 16 residues.

J is TRBJ2-7 and V is TRBV6-5; no firm D call. Between the trimmed V and J ends, which lost 8 bases and 3 bases, there was a span of 8 bases. Germline CDR1 MNHEY, CDR2 SVGAGI. CDR3 length: 11 residues. In DNA form, the CDR3 reads TGTGCCAGCGGCCCGGGCTACGAGCAGTACTTC. Its protein product is CASGPGYEQYF.

The chain couples TRBV7-9 to TRBJ1-3; no clear D. The V end lost 5 bases, the J end lost 0 bases, and 8 bases lay between the germline ends. This CDR3 has 14 residues. Germline lookup yields CDR1 SEHNR and CDR2 FQNEAQ (reference sequence). CDR3 residues: CASSPRVSGNTIYF. The CDR3 DNA reads TGTGCCAGCAGCCCTAGGGTCTCTGGAAACACCATATATTTT.

V gene TRBV5-1 combines with J gene TRBJ2-5; possibly TRBD2 for D (5 bases). CDR1 and CDR2 (germline): SGHRS, YFSETQ. Trimming took 0 bases from V and 5 from J, leaving 8 bases between them. CDR3 length: 13 amino acids. CDR3 DNA: TGCGCCAGCAGCTTGGGTTCGGGGGAGACCCAGTACTTC. It specifies CASSLGSGETQYF. Combining the CDR3 with reference TRBV5-1 and TRBJ2-5 gives the whole variable domain KAGVTQTPRYLIKTRGQQVTLSCSPISGHRSVSWYQQTPGQGLQFLFEYFSETQRNKGNFPGRFSGRQFSNSRSEMNVSTLELGDSALYLCASSLGSGETQYFGPGTRLLVL.

The J gene is TRBJ2-3, the V gene TRBV21-1; the table's D call, TRBD2, was not checked against the DNA. TRBV21-1 corresponds to a pseudogene. This CDR3 spans 16 amino acids. The chain's CDR3 is CASSKGFRESPDTQYF. DNA of the CDR3: TGTGCCAGCAGCAAAGGTTTCCGGGAGAGCCCAGATACGCAGTATTTT.

V gene TRBV2 combines with J gene TRBJ1-5, with TRBD1 matching over 8 bases. This CDR3 comprises 13 residues. Trimming removed 4 bases from V and 8 bases from J; junction bases left unmatched: 4. Germline V gene lookup returns CDR1 SNHLY and CDR2 FYNNEI. CDR3 coding DNA: TGTGCCAGCAGTGGCAGACAGGGGAAGCCCCAGCATTTT. It yields the protein CASSGRQGKPQHF.

This chain connects TRBV20-1 to TRBJ1-2; no clear D gene. Germline V gene data show CDR1 as DFQATT and CDR2 as SNEGSKA (reference sequence). The CDR3 contains 11 residues. V was pared by 1 base and J by 8 bases, with 8 bases between. The CDR3 DNA reads TGCAGTGCTAGAGGGGCAGGCGGCTACACCTTC. It codes for CSARGAGGYTF.

As concerns this clone: A much larger clone lies a single base off, so this may be a read error. The J gene is TRBJ2-5, the V gene TRBV4-1; 11 bases are shared with TRBD1. Germline lookup yields CDR1 MGHRA and CDR2 YSYEKL. CDR3 length: 16 amino acids. The CDR3 DNA is TGCGCCAGCAGCCAGAAGGACAGGGGGCTTCGAGAGGCCCAGTACTTC. Translation gives CASSQKDRGLREAQYF.

The V gene is TRBV5-4, the J gene TRBJ2-7; TRBD1 aligns across 10 bases. The CDR3 runs to 14 residues. Germline CDR1 SGHNT, CDR2 YYREEE (reference sequence). V trimming: 3 bases; J trimming: 2 bases; junction bases outside the gene matches: 2. The CDR3 sequence: CASSSGTGAYEQYF. CDR3 DNA: TGTGCCAGCAGCTCCGGGACAGGGGCCTACGAGCAGTACTTC.

The V and J genes are TRBV9 and TRBJ2-2; 7 bases are a match to TRBD1. The CDR3 contains 18 residues. V was clipped by 4 bases and J by 0 bases; unmatched bases: 12. From germline, CDR1 is SGDLS and CDR2 YYNGEE. CDR3 protein: CASSSPTTGLPNTGELFF. CDR3 nucleotides: TGTGCCAGCAGCTCCCCTACGACAGGGCTACCGAACACCGGGGAGCTGTTTTTT.

The chain recombines TRBV7-9 with TRBJ1-5; the D gene is possibly TRBD1 (6 bases). From germline, CDR1 is SEHNR and CDR2 FQNEAQ (reference sequence). V was cut by 4 bases and J by 1 base, with 14 bases left in between. The CDR3 is made up of 16 amino acids. CDR3 bases: TGTGCCAGCAGCTCCAGCAGGGGTTTAAGCAATCAGCCCCAGCATTTT. Residues: CASSSSRGLSNQPQHF.

The J gene is TRBJ1-5, the V gene TRBV28; D is uncertain. V was trimmed by 7 bases and J by 6 bases, leaving 10 bases between them. Germline V gene data show CDR1 as MDHEN and CDR2 as SYDVKM. The CDR3 covers 12 residues. CDR3: CASNEGRQPQHF. The CDR3 coding sequence is TGTGCCAGCAACGAAGGGCGTCAGCCCCAGCATTTT.

This chain's CDR3 is CASSGQAQTYEQYF. As DNA, the CDR3 is TGTGCCAGCAGCGGGCAGGCACAAACATACGAGCAGTACTTC. The rearrangement links TRBV6-5 to TRBJ2-7; D is uncertain. Trimming removed 6 bases at V and 4 bases at J, with 16 bases between. CDR1 MNHEY and CDR2 SVGAGI come from the germline V gene. The CDR3 loop spans 14 amino acids.

This chain links TRBV7-2 with TRBJ2-3; D is unresolved. This CDR3 contains 16 residues. V lost 7 bases, J lost 5 bases, and 22 bases lay in between. Germline assignment: CDR1 SGHTA and CDR2 FQGNSA. The CDR3 here is CASIPAWLSGVDTQYF. The CDR3 region has the DNA TGTGCCAGCATTCCCGCGTGGCTCTCTGGTGTAGATACGCAGTATTTT. Using reference TRBV7-2 and TRBJ2-3 for the parts outside the CDR3, the full variable domain is GAGVSQSPSNKVTEKGKDVELRCDPISGHTALYWYRQSLGQGLEFLIYFQGNSAPDKSGLPSDRFSAERTGGSVSTLTIQRTQQEDSAVYLCASIPAWLSGVDTQYFGPGTRLTVL.

The CDR3 DNA reads as TGTGCCAGCAGTGAGAAGACGGCTTGGCAGATTAATGAAAAACTGTTTTTT. It encodes CASSEKTAWQINEKLFF. The J gene is TRBJ1-4, the V gene TRBV2; no clear D gene. V lost 3 bases and J lost 4, with 18 bases in between. Germline values: CDR1 SNHLY, CDR2 FYNNEI. This CDR3 contains 17 residues.

The chain employs TRBV27 and TRBJ2-1; possible D gene TRBD2, 6 bases. The ends were cut back, 7 bases at V and 5 bases at J, with 18 bases in the middle. This CDR3 spans 15 amino acids. CDR1 and CDR2 from the germline V gene are MNHEY and SMNVEV (reference sequence). CDR3 sequence reads: CASTISGSPHNEQFF. In DNA, the CDR3 is TGTGCCAGCACCATAAGCGGGTCCCCCCACAATGAGCAGTTCTTC.